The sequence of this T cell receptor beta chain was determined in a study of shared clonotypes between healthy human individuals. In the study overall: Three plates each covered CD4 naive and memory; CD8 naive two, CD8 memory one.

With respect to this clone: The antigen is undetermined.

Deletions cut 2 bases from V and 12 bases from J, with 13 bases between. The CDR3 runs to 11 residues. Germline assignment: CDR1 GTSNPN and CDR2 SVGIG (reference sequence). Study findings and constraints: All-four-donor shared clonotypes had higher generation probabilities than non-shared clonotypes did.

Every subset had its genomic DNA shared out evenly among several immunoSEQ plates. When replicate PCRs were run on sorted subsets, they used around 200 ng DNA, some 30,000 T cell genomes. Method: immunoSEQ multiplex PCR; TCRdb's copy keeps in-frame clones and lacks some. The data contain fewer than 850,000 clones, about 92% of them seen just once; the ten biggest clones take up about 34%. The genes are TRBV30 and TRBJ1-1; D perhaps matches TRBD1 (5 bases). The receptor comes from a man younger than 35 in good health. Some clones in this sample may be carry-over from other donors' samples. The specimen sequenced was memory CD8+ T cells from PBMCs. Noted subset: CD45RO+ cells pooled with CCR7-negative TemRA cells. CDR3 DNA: TGTGCCTGGAGTTCTCTCAGGGACCCTTTCTTT. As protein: CAWSSLRDPFF.